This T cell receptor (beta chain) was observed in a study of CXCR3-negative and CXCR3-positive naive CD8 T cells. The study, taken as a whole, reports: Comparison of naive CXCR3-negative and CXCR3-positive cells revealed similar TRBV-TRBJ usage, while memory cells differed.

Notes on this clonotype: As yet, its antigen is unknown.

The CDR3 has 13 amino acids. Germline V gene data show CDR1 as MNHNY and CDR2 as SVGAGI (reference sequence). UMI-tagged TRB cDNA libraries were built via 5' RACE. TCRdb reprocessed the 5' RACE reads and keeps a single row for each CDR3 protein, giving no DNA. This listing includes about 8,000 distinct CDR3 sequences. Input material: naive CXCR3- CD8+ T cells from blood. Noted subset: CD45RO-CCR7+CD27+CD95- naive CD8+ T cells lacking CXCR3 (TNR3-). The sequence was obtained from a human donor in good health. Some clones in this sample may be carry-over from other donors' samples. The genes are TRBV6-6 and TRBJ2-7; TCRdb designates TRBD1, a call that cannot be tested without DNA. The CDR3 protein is CASSRQGSYEQYF.